The rows below give T cell receptor beta chains drawn from one sample of a study of patients and donors after allogeneic stem cell transplantation. TCRdb redid the calling of the RT-PCR reads with MiXCR, one entry per CDR3 protein. The table includes over 10,000 distinct CDR3 sequences, 20% to 25% detected once. The sequenced material came from blood, either unsorted or a sorted T cell fraction (not recorded which). The receptors shown here come from a human donor who was either an allogeneic HSCT recipient or a stem cell or donor lymphocyte infusion donor (not recorded which). It is not recorded whose cells these are; they may come from a transplant donor. The CDR3 runs from the conserved cysteine through the conserved F or W.

j_call,v_call,cdr3_aa
TRBJ1-5,TRBV28,CASRPQVYSNQPQHF
TRBJ2-1,TRBV11-2,CASSPRTGGNNEQFF
TRBJ1-5,TRBV9,CASSVDGGYQPQHF
TRBJ2-1,TRBV4-1,CASSQGLAYRGTYNEQFF
TRBJ2-5,TRBV12-3/TRBV12-4,CASSKTSGGGWTQYF
TRBJ1-5,TRBV6-2/TRBV6-3,CASTKGTAERPQHF
TRBJ2-3,TRBV23-1,CASSQSYSRSTDTQYF
TRBJ1-5,TRBV6-2/TRBV6-3,CASSYSSRNQPQHF
TRBJ2-1,TRBV7-2,CASSPRPSGSSYEQFF
TRBJ1-5,TRBV4-2,CASSHDGELKQPQHF
TRBJ1-5,TRBV19,CASSIPRVGQPQHF
TRBJ1-2,TRBV12-3/TRBV12-4,CASTLLGGRVGYTF
TRBJ1-2,TRBV7-2,CASSFPGGYGYTF